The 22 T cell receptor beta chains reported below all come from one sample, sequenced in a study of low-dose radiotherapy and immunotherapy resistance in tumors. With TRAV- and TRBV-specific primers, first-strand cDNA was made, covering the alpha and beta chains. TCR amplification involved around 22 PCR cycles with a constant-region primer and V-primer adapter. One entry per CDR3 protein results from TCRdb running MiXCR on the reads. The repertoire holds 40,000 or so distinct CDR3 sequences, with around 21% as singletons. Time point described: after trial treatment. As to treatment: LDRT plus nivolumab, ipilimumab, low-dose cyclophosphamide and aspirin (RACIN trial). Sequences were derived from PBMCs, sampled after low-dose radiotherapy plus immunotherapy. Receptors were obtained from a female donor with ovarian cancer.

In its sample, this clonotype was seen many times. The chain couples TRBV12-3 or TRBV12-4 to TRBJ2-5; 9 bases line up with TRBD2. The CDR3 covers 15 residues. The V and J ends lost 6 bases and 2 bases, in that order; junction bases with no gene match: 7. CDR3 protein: CASRPSGGWQETQYF. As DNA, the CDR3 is TGTGCCAGCAGGCCCAGCGGGGGGTGGCAAGAGACCCAGTACTTC.

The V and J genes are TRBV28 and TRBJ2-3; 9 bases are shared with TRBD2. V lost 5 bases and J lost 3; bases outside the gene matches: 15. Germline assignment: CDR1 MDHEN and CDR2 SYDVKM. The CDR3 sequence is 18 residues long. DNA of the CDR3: TGTGCCAGCAGTCCACACTCCGGTAGCGGGGGCCCAACAGATACGCAGTATTTT. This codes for CASSPHSGSGGPTDTQYF.

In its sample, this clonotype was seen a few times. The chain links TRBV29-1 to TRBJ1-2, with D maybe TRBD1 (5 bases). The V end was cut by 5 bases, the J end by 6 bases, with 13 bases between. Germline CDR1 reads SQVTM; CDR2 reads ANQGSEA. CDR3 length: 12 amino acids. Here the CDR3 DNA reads TGCAGCGTTACTGCAGGGACTGATGGCTACACCTTC. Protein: CSVTAGTDGYTF.

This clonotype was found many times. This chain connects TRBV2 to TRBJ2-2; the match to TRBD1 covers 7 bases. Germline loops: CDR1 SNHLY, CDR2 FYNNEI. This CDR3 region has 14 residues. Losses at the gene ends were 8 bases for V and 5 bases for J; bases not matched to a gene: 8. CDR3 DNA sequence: TGTGCCAGCGGAGACAGGGTACAGACCGGGGAGCTGTTTTTT. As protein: CASGDRVQTGELFF. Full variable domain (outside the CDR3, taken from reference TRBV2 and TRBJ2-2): EPEVTQTPSHQVTQMGQEVILRCVPISNHLYFYWYRQILGQKVEFLVSFYNNEISEKSEIFDDQFSVERPDGSNFTLKIRSTKLEDSAMYFCASGDRVQTGELFFGEGSRLTVL.

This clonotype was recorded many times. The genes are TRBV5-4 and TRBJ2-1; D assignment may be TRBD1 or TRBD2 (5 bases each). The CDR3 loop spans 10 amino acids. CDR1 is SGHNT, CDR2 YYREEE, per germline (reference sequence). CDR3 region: CGRGSLEQFF. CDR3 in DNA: TGTGGTCGGGGCTCTTTGGAGCAGTTCTTC. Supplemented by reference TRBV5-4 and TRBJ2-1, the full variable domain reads ETGVTQSPTHLIKTRGQQVTLRCSSQSGHNTVSWYQQALGQGPQFIFQYYREEENGRGNFPPRFSGLQFPNYSSELNVNALELDDSALYLCGRGSLEQFFGPGTRLTVL.

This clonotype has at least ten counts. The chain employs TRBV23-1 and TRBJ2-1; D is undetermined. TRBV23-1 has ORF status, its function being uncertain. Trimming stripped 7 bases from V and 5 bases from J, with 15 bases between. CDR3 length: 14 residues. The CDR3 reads CASKELPRDNEQFF. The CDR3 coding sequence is TGCGCCAGCAAAGAGCTGCCTCGGGACAATGAGCAGTTCTTC.

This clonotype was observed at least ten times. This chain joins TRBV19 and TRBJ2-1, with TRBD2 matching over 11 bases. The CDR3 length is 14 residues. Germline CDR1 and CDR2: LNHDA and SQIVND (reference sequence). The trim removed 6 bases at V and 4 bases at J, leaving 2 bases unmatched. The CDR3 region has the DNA TGTGCCAGTAGCCGACTAGCGGGATACAATGAGCAGTTCTTC. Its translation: CASSRLAGYNEQFF.

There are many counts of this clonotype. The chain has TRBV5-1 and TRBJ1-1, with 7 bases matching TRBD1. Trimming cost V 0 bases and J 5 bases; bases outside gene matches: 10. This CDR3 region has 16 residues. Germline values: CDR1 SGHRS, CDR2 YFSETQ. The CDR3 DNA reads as TGCGCCAGCAGCTTGGGGCCCCAAGGGGGCCGGACTGAAGCTTTCTTT. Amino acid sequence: CASSLGPQGGRTEAFF. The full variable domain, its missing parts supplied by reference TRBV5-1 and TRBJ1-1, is KAGVTQTPRYLIKTRGQQVTLSCSPISGHRSVSWYQQTPGQGLQFLFEYFSETQRNKGNFPGRFSGRQFSNSRSEMNVSTLELGDSALYLCASSLGPQGGRTEAFFGQGTRLTVV.

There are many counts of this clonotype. The CDR3 region is CSAREGSLYEQYF. The CDR3 DNA sequence: TGCAGTGCTAGAGAGGGCAGTCTCTACGAGCAGTACTTC. The gene calls are TRBV20-1 and TRBJ2-7; D is unresolved. V was shortened by 0 bases and J by 3 bases, with 9 bases between the two germline ends. This CDR3 contains 13 residues. Germline values: CDR1 DFQATT, CDR2 SNEGSKA (reference sequence).

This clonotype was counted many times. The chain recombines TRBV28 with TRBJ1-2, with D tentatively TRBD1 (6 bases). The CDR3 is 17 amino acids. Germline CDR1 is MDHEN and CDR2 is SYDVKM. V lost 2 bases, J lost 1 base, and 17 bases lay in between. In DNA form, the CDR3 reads TGTGCCAGCAGTTTACAGATAGGGGGTAGTAATAACTATGGCTACACCTTC. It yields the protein CASSLQIGGSNNYGYTF.

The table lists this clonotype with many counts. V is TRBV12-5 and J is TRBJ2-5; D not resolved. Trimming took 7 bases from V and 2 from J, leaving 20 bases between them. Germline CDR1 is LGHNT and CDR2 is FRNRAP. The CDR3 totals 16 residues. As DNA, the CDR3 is TGTGCTAGTGCCACCCCACTCGAAGGGTGGCAAGAGACCCAGTACTTC. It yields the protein CASATPLEGWQETQYF.

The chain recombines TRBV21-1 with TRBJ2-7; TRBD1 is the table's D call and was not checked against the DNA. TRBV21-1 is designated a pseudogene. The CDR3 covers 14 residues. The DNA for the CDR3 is TGTGCCAGCAGCAAAGGGGGGACAGGGGTCGAGCAGTACTTC. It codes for CASSKGGTGVEQYF.

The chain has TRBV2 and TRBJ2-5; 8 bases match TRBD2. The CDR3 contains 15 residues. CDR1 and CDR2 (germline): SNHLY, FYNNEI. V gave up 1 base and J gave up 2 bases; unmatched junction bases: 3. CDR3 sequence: CASSEEASGQETQYF. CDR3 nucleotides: TGTGCCAGCAGTGAAGAGGCTAGCGGGCAAGAGACCCAGTACTTC.

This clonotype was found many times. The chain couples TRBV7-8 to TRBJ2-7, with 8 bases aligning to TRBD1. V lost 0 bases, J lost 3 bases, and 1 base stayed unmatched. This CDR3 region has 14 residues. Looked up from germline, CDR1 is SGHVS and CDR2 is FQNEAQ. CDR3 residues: CASSLAGQGYEQYF. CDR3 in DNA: TGTGCCAGCAGCTTAGCCGGACAGGGCTACGAGCAGTACTTC.

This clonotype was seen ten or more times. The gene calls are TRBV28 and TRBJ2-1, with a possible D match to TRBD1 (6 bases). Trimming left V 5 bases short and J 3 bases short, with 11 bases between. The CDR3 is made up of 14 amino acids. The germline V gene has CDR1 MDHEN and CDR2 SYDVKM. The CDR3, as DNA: TGTGCCAGCAGTGGGGTACAGGGCTACAATGAGCAGTTCTTC. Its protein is CASSGVQGYNEQFF. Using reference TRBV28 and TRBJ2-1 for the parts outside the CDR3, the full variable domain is DVKVTQSSRYLVKRTGEKVFLECVQDMDHENMFWYRQDPGLGLRLIYFSYDVKMKEKGDIPEGYSVSREKKERFSLILESASTNQTSMYLCASSGVQGYNEQFFGPGTRLTVL.

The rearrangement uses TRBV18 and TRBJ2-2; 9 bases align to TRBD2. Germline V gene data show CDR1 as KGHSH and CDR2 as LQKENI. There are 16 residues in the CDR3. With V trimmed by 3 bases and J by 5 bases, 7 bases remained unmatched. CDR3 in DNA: TGTGCCAGCTCACCTCCCGGGACTAGCCGAACCGGGGAGCTGTTTTTT. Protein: CASSPPGTSRTGELFF.

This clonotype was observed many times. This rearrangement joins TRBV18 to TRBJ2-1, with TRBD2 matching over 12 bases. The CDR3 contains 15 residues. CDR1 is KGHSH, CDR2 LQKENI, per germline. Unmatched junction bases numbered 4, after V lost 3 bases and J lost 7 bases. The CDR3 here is CASSPGLAGWNEQFF. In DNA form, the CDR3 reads TGTGCCAGCTCACCCGGACTAGCGGGGTGGAATGAGCAGTTCTTC.

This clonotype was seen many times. CDR3 bases: TGTGCCAGCAGTCAAGGTGTCGGCTACACCTTC. Residues: CASSQGVGYTF. The chain combines TRBV27 with TRBJ1-2; D is uncertain. V lost 5 bases and J 8 bases, leaving 9 bases between the germline ends. From germline, CDR1 is MNHEY and CDR2 SMNVEV (reference sequence). CDR3 size: 11 residues.

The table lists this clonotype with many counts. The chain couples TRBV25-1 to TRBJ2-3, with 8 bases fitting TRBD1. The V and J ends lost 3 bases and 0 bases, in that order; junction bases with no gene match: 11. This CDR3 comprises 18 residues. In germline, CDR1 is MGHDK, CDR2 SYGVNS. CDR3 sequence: CASSEIGQGTSSTDTQYF. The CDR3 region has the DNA TGTGCCAGCAGTGAGATCGGACAGGGAACTTCTAGCACAGATACGCAGTATTTT.

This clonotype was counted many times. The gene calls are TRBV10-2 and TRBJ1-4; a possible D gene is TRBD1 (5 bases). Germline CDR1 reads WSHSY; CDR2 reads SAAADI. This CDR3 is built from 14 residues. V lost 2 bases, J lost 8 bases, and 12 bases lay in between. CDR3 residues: CASSEAGQGEKLFF. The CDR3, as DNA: TGCGCCAGCAGTGAGGCGGGGCAGGGCGAAAAACTGTTTTTT.

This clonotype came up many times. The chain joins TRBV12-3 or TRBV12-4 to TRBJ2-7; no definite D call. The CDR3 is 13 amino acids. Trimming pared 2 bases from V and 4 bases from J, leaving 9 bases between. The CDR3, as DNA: TGTGCCAGCAGTTTAACAAGATATTACGAGCAGTACTTC. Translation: CASSLTRYYEQYF.

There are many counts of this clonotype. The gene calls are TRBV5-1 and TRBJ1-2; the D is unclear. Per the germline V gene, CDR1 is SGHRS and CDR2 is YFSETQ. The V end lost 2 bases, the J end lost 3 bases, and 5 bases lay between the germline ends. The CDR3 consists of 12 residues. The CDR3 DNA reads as TGCGCCAGCAGCTTTGGGGACTATGGCTACACCTTC. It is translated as CASSFGDYGYTF. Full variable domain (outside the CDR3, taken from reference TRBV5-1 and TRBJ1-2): KAGVTQTPRYLIKTRGQQVTLSCSPISGHRSVSWYQQTPGQGLQFLFEYFSETQRNKGNFPGRFSGRQFSNSRSEMNVSTLELGDSALYLCASSFGDYGYTFGSGTRLTVV.